This passage covers 23 T cell receptor beta chains from one sample sequenced in a study of OX40 agonist ivuxolimab in advanced cancers. The assay was immunoSEQ multiplex PCR, and TCRdb's table has in-frame clones only and misses some. Among around 49,000 clones listed, over 65% were seen once. The specimen was CD4+ or CD8+ T cells sorted from blood, collected in a trial of the OX40 agonist ivuxolimab. The receptors stem from an adult with an advanced solid tumor such as melanoma, head and neck, liver or kidney cancer.

This clone is a singleton in its sample. The chain is built from TRBV5-6 and TRBJ2-7, with D uncertain. Germline CDR1 is SGHDT and CDR2 is YYEEEE. Trimming took off 3 bases at V and 3 bases at J, with 13 bases between the two ends. The CDR3 extends over 14 amino acids. The CDR3 protein is CASSSGSLVYEQYF. The CDR3 DNA is TGTGCCAGCAGCTCCGGTAGTCTGGTCTACGAGCAGTACTTC.

The rearrangement links TRBV28 to TRBJ1-1; no clear D gene. CDR1 is MDHEN, CDR2 SYDVKM, per germline. Trimming stripped 5 bases from V and 5 bases from J, with 15 bases between. CDR3 length: 14 residues. CDR3 DNA sequence: TGTGCCAGCAGTCCCCCCGGGGTCGTAACTGAAGCTTTCTTT. The encoded protein is CASSPPGVVTEAFF.

The chain links TRBV5-1 to TRBJ1-1; the match to TRBD1 covers 9 bases. This CDR3 comprises 16 residues. Germline CDR1 reads SGHRS; CDR2 reads YFSETQ. Trimming cost V 0 bases and J 6 bases; bases outside gene matches: 9. CDR3 protein: CASSLGRQGDVAEAFF. DNA for the CDR3: TGCGCCAGCAGCTTGGGTAGACAGGGGGACGTCGCTGAAGCTTTCTTT.

Comment on this clone: One end of the junction fails to match germline, which may point to a read error. Other DNA sequences in the same sample also yield this CDR3. The rearrangement joins TRBV7-9 to TRBJ2-7; D gene unclear. Looked up from germline, CDR1 is SEHNR and CDR2 is FQNEAQ (reference sequence). This CDR3 spans 14 amino acids. CDR3 bases: TGCGCCAGCAGCTTAGAGCACCTCCTCTACGAGCAGTACTTC. This encodes CASSLEHLLYEQYF.

The J gene is TRBJ2-3, the V gene TRBV28; 8 positions agree with TRBD2. Germline CDR1 MDHEN, CDR2 SYDVKM. The CDR3 is 15 amino acids. V was clipped by 6 bases and J by 4 bases; unmatched bases: 9. CDR3 in DNA: TGTGCCAGCAGATTACTAGCGGTTTGGGCAGATACGCAGTATTTT. Residues: CASRLLAVWADTQYF.

The genes are TRBV30 and TRBJ2-2, with D possibly TRBD2 on 6 matching bases. The CDR3 extends over 16 amino acids. V dropped 0 bases and J dropped 1 base, with 12 bases sitting between them. CDR1 and CDR2 (germline): GTSNPN, SVGIG (reference sequence). DNA of the CDR3: TGTGCCTGGAGTGTACTAGGGGACTTGAACACCGGGGAGCTGTTTTTT. This sequence encodes CAWSVLGDLNTGELFF.

J is TRBJ2-1 and V is TRBV7-9; no clear D. CDR1 is SEHNR, CDR2 FQNEAQ, per germline (reference sequence). The CDR3 has 18 amino acids. The V end was cut by 2 bases, the J end by 2 bases, with 19 bases between. CDR3 protein: CASSLPRLHSEPYNEQFF. The DNA for the CDR3 is TGTGCCAGCAGCTTACCCCGACTCCACTCGGAGCCCTACAATGAGCAGTTCTTC. Together with reference TRBV7-9 and TRBJ2-1, the CDR3 gives the full variable domain: DTGVSQNPRHKITKRGQNVTFRCDPISEHNRLYWYRQTLGQGPEFLTYFQNEAQLEKSRLLSDRFSAERPKGSFSTLEIQRTEQGDSAMYLCASSLPRLHSEPYNEQFFGPGTRLTVL.

This rearrangement joins TRBV13 to TRBJ2-3; D is possibly TRBD1 or TRBD2 (5 bases each). Looked up from germline, CDR1 is PRHDT and CDR2 is FYEKMQ (reference sequence). The CDR3 is 15 residues long. V dropped 1 base and J dropped 1 base, with 9 bases sitting between them. The CDR3 loop reads CASSLALGGTDTQYF. The CDR3 DNA follows: TGTGCCAGCAGCTTAGCCCTGGGGGGCACAGATACGCAGTATTTT. Supplemented by reference TRBV13 and TRBJ2-3, the full variable domain reads AAGVIQSPRHLIKEKRETATLKCYPIPRHDTVYWYQQGPGQDPQFLISFYEKMQSDKGSIPDRFSAQQFSDYHSELNMSSLELGDSALYFCASSLALGGTDTQYFGPGTRLTVL.

The chain couples TRBV15 to TRBJ1-1, with D possibly being TRBD1 (5 bases). The germline V and J ends were trimmed by 5 bases and 0 bases, with 13 bases remaining between them. This CDR3 has 15 amino acids. Germline CDR1 is LNHNV and CDR2 is YYDKDF (reference sequence). CDR3 DNA: TGTGCCACCAGCCCACTTGGGGCGATGAACACTGAAGCTTTCTTT. This gives the protein CATSPLGAMNTEAFF.

The chain carries TRBV13 and TRBJ2-7; no definite D call. The CDR3 is made up of 13 amino acids. The V end lost 5 bases, the J end lost 4 bases, and 12 bases lay between the germline ends. Per germline, CDR1 PRHDT and CDR2 FYEKMQ (reference sequence). Written as DNA, the CDR3 is TGTGCCAGCAGCCCCAGAAGTCGTTACGAGCAGTACTTC. Its protein is CASSPRSRYEQYF.

This clone has at least ten counts. The V and J genes are TRBV5-1 and TRBJ2-7; tentatively, D is TRBD2 (6 bases). The CDR3 runs to 15 residues. Germline V gives CDR1 SGHRS, CDR2 YFSETQ. V lost 1 base and J lost 4, with 15 bases in between. The DNA of the CDR3 is TGCGCCAGCAGCTTGTGGAGTAGCGGCACTTACGAGCAGTACTTC. Protein sequence: CASSLWSSGTYEQYF.

The chain carries TRBV6-5 and TRBJ2-7, with D maybe TRBD2 (7 bases). Germline V gene lookup returns CDR1 MNHEY and CDR2 SVGAGI. The CDR3 consists of 16 residues. The V end was cut by 6 bases, the J end by 0 bases, with 18 bases between. The CDR3: CASRYPGRGPSYEQYF. CDR3 sequence (DNA): TGTGCCAGCAGGTACCCAGGGCGGGGGCCCTCCTACGAGCAGTACTTC.

This chain links TRBV10-2 with TRBJ2-7; D might be TRBD2 (5 bases). Germline V gene data show CDR1 as WSHSY and CDR2 as SAAADI. The V and J ends lost 6 bases and 5 bases respectively, with 14 bases between them. CDR3 length: 13 residues. CDR3 loop: CASRAAMHHEQYF. The CDR3 DNA sequence: TGCGCCAGCAGAGCGGCCATGCACCACGAGCAGTACTTC.

This CDR3 reads CASSYLSPYEQYF. CDR3 in DNA: TGTGCCAGCAGTTACTTATCTCCCTACGAGCAGTACTTC. The chain carries TRBV7-2 and TRBJ2-7; D gene uncertain. This CDR3 spans 13 amino acids. Germline lookup yields CDR1 SGHTA and CDR2 FQGNSA. The germline V and J ends were trimmed by 6 bases and 2 bases, with 11 bases remaining between them.

The V gene is TRBV11-2, the J gene TRBJ2-7; possible D gene TRBD2, 6 bases. The V gene's germline CDR1 is SGHAT and CDR2 FQNNGV. The CDR3 has 12 amino acids. Trimming cost V 6 bases and J 5 bases, with 11 bases left between them. CDR3: CASSRGVNEQYF. As DNA, the CDR3 is TGTGCCAGCAGTCGCGGGGTTAACGAGCAGTACTTC.

This sequence joins TRBV6-5 and TRBJ2-1, with 7 nucleotides matching TRBD2. In germline, CDR1 is MNHEY, CDR2 SVGAGI. This CDR3 is 14 amino acids long. Losses at the gene ends were 4 bases for V and 9 bases for J; bases not matched to a gene: 9. Here the CDR3 DNA reads TGTGCCAGCAGTTCTGGCGGGGGATGGGGTGAGCAGTTCTTC. Amino acids: CASSSGGGWGEQFF.

J is TRBJ2-1 and V is TRBV13; 11 bases agree with TRBD2. CDR3 length: 16 amino acids. The ends lost 3 bases at V and 4 bases at J; junction bases unmatched: 5. Germline V gene data show CDR1 as PRHDT and CDR2 as FYEKMQ (reference sequence). The CDR3: CASSFRGTSGYNEQFF. CDR3 in DNA: TGTGCCAGCAGCTTCCGGGGGACTAGCGGATACAATGAGCAGTTCTTC.

The CDR3 reads CASSLQHNEQFF. As DNA, the CDR3 is TGTGCCAGCAGCCTCCAACACAATGAGCAGTTCTTC. The chain has TRBV5-6 and TRBJ2-1; no firm D call. V was cut by 4 bases and J by 5 bases, with 7 bases left in between. CDR1 SGHDT and CDR2 YYEEEE come from the germline V gene. This CDR3 spans 12 amino acids.

The chain carries TRBV7-9 and TRBJ1-2; D remains ambiguous. This CDR3 contains 13 residues. Germline assignment: CDR1 SEHNR and CDR2 FQNEAQ (reference sequence). Trimming shortened V by 2 bases and J by 2 bases, and 6 bases separated the two germline ends. The CDR3 spells CASSLTVNYGYTF. The CDR3 region has the DNA TGTGCCAGCAGCTTAACAGTGAACTATGGCTACACCTTC.

This chain uses TRBV6-5 with TRBJ2-4; D gene uncertain. Trimming left V 2 bases short and J 8 bases short, with 7 bases between. This CDR3 has 12 amino acids. Germline V gives CDR1 MNHEY, CDR2 SVGAGI. The CDR3 loop reads CASSYARDIQYF. The CDR3 DNA reads as TGTGCCAGCAGTTACGCTAGGGACATTCAGTACTTC.

The chain links TRBV9 to TRBJ1-1; 10 bases map to TRBD1. Losses at the gene ends were 7 bases for V and 4 bases for J; bases not matched to a gene: 4. This CDR3 region has 13 residues. CDR1 is SGDLS and CDR2 is YYNGEE in the germline V gene. The CDR3 region has the DNA TGTGCCAGCGGGAGGACAGGGGGCACTGAAGCTTTCTTT. Translation: CASGRTGGTEAFF.

The genes are TRBV6-1 and TRBJ2-7, with TRBD2 matching 11 bases. The CDR3 is made up of 15 amino acids. Germline values: CDR1 MNHNS, CDR2 SASEGT. V shed 6 bases and J 2 bases; nucleotides not matched to a gene: 6. The chain's CDR3 is CASRGTSGFTYEQYF. The CDR3 DNA reads TGTGCCAGCAGGGGGACTAGCGGCTTCACCTACGAGCAGTACTTC.

This chain links TRBV4-2 with TRBJ2-7, with 8 nucleotides matching TRBD2. The V gene end was trimmed by 1 base and the J gene end by 2 bases; junction bases not matched to a gene: 7. The CDR3 spans 16 residues. From germline, CDR1 is LGHNA and CDR2 YNFKEQ. The CDR3 DNA reads as TGTGCCAGCAGCCAAGTGGGTAGCGGGGCCCCCTACGAGCAGTACTTC. Protein product: CASSQVGSGAPYEQYF.